The rows below give T cell receptor beta chains drawn from one sample of a study of graft-versus-host responses after intestinal transplantation. Their recognized antigens are unknown. Using immunoSEQ multiplex PCR, the repertoire was profiled, and TCRdb retains in-frame clones only, with some absent. Of fewer than 150,000 clones listed, approximately 92% are singletons. This material consisted of unstimulated CD4+ T cells sorted from spleen or lymph node cells, taken before intestinal transplant. The receptors were sampled from a human donor who received an intestinal transplant. The CDR3 runs from the conserved cysteine through the conserved F or W. The D gene is left open where the match is weak. Size tells how often a clone was seen (once, few, many) or the class of an expanded clone, and some rows leave it out.

NA,TRBV19,TRBJ2-1,15,NA,CASSMRGESYNEQFF,TGTGCCAGTAGTATGCGCGGGGAATCCTACAATGAGCAGTTCTTC
NA,TRBV10-3,TRBJ2-6,20,NA,CAISPARSGTPPEGANVLTF,TGTGCCATCAGCCCTGCCCGATCCGGGACTCCTCCGGAAGGGGCCAACGTCCTGACTTTC
TRBD2,TRBV7-9,TRBJ2-7,15,NA,CASSPQLAGDYEQYF,TGTGCCAGCAGCCCCCAACTAGCGGGGGACTACGAGCAGTACTTC
NA,TRBV6-4,TRBJ2-1,13,NA,CASRRTVDDEQFF,TGTGCCAGCAGGCGAACCGTTGATGATGAGCAGTTCTTC
NA,TRBV30,TRBJ2-5,13,NA,CAWSGRGAETQYF,TGTGCCTGGAGCGGACGGGGAGCAGAGACCCAGTACTTC
NA,TRBV6-1,TRBJ2-4,15,NA,CASTEGQLAKNIQYF,TGTGCCAGCACCGAAGGACAGCTAGCCAAAAACATTCAGTACTTC
TRBD2,TRBV5-1,TRBJ2-7,18,NA,CASSTDGSSGGAFYEQYF,TGCGCCAGCAGCACCGATGGAAGTAGCGGGGGTGCGTTCTACGAGCAGTACTTC
NA,TRBV5-1,TRBJ2-3,12,NA,CASSKSTDTQYF,TGCGCCAGCAGCAAGAGCACAGATACGCAGTATTTT
TRBD1,TRBV27,TRBJ1-6,15,NA,CASSWDSTYNSPLHF,TGTGCCAGCAGTTGGGACAGCACCTATAATTCACCCCTCCACTTT
TRBD1,TRBV10-3,TRBJ2-7,17,NA,CAISESWGQGPSYEQYF,TGTGCCATCAGTGAGTCGTGGGGACAGGGGCCATCCTACGAGCAGTACTTC
NA,TRBV7-6,TRBJ1-6,19,NA,CASSLLAAAASSYNSPLHF,TGTGCCAGCAGCTTATTAGCGGCAGCCGCCAGCTCCTATAATTCACCCCTCCACTTT
TRBD2,TRBV9,TRBJ2-1,16,NA,CASTSGTSGAFNEQFF,TGTGCCAGCACCTCCGGGACTAGCGGGGCGTTCAATGAGCAGTTCTTC
NA,TRBV7-9,TRBJ1-5,13,NA,CATAAQGNQPQHF,TGTGCCACCGCCGCCCAGGGCAATCAGCCCCAGCATTTT
NA,TRBV29-1,TRBJ1-1,13,NA,CSVDTGMNTEAFF,TGCAGCGTTGACACAGGTATGAACACTGAAGCTTTCTTT
TRBD2,TRBV5-4,TRBJ2-1,15,NA,CASSPRGGPTREQFF,TGTGCCAGCAGCCCACGGGGGGGCCCTACGCGAGAGCAGTTCTTC
NA,TRBV19,TRBJ1-6,15,once,CASSTSGYGNSPLHF,TGTGCCAGTAGTACTTCAGGGTACGGTAATTCACCCCTCCACTTT
NA,TRBV7-2,TRBJ1-1,13,few,CASSFRPDTEAFF,TGTGCCAGCAGCTTTAGGCCAGACACTGAAGCTTTCTTT
NA,TRBV2,TRBJ1-1,14,NA,CASSEGVGTTEAFF,TGTGCCAGCAGTGAAGGGGTGGGAACCACTGAAGCTTTCTTT
NA,TRBV10-3,TRBJ1-1,13,once,CAISEVSIGEAFF,TGTGCCATCAGTGAGGTCTCAATAGGTGAAGCTTTCTTT
TRBD2,TRBV4-2,TRBJ2-7,14,NA,CASSVASGSYEQYF,TGTGCCAGCAGCGTGGCTAGCGGATCCTACGAGCAGTACTTC
NA,TRBV6-5,TRBJ2-7,14,NA,CASSETGASYEQYF,TGTGCCAGCAGTGAAACGGGGGCCTCCTACGAGCAGTACTTC
TRBD2,TRBV20-1,TRBJ2-7,11,NA,CSATERGSQYF,TGCAGTGCGACCGAGCGGGGCAGCCAGTACTTC
TRBD2,TRBV2,TRBJ2-7,14,NA,CASRISGGAWEQYF,TGTGCCAGCAGGATTAGCGGGGGGGCTTGGGAGCAGTACTTC
NA,TRBV21-1,TRBJ1-1,13,NA,CASSNSEVPEAFF,TGTGCCAGCAGCAATTCAGAGGTACCAGAAGCTTTCTTT
TRBD1,TRBV19,TRBJ1-2,17,NA,CASSTRTTGFRDYGYTF,TGTGCCAGTAGTACCCGAACGACAGGGTTCAGGGACTATGGCTACACCTTC
NA,TRBV11-2,TRBJ2-1,13,NA,CASGGPSYNEQFF,TGTGCCAGCGGGGGGCCTTCCTACAATGAGCAGTTCTTC
TRBD1,TRBV6-5,TRBJ2-7,16,NA,CASSYSRYRGSYEQYF,TGTGCCAGCAGTTACTCACGGTACAGGGGCTCCTACGAGCAGTACTTC
NA,TRBV27,TRBJ1-2,17,NA,CASSLNAPGTLLYGYTF,TGTGCCAGCAGTCTGAACGCCCCCGGGACCCTCCTCTATGGCTACACCTTC
NA,TRBV4-2,TRBJ1-4,18,NA,CASSLLDRSLATNEKLFF,TGTGCCAGCAGCCTGCTTGATCGGTCCCTTGCAACTAATGAAAAACTGTTTTTT
NA,TRBV10-3,TRBJ2-2,15,NA,CATSRDTWNTGELFF,TGTGCCACCTCCCGGGACACTTGGAACACCGGGGAGCTGTTTTTT
TRBD2,TRBV9,TRBJ2-3,19,NA,CASSVLALGGGGGTDTQYF,TGTGCCAGCAGCGTTCTTGCCCTCGGGGGCGGGGGGGGCACAGATACGCAGTATTTT
NA,TRBV5-1,TRBJ2-4,14,once,CASSFRGAKNIQYF,TGCGCCAGCAGCTTCCGGGGCGCCAAAAACATTCAGTACTTC
NA,TRBV18,TRBJ2-1,16,NA,CASSPPKAGRKDEQFF,TGTGCCAGCTCACCACCGAAGGCGGGACGGAAAGATGAGCAGTTCTTC
TRBD1,TRBV7-6,TRBJ1-6,15,once,CASSLRQGGNSPLHF,TGTGCCAGCAGCTTACGACAGGGGGGTAATTCACCCCTCCACTTT
NA,TRBV9,TRBJ2-7,13,NA,CASSVDQVHEQYF,TGTGCCAGCAGCGTAGACCAGGTTCACGAGCAGTACTTC
TRBD1,TRBV19,TRBJ1-6,17,NA,CASSIDRGTAYNSPLHF,TGTGCCAGTAGTATAGACAGAGGGACAGCATATAATTCACCCCTCCACTTT
NA,TRBV30,TRBJ1-5,14,NA,CAWSALVRNQPQHF,TGTGCCTGGAGTGCCCTTGTACGGAATCAGCCCCAGCATTTT
NA,TRBV6-1,TRBJ2-7,15,NA,CASSEPGGGSHEQYF,TGTGCCAGCAGTGAACCAGGAGGGGGAAGCCACGAGCAGTACTTC
TRBD2,TRBV6-5,TRBJ2-7,13,NA,CASIGAGGYEQYF,TGTGCCAGCATCGGAGCGGGGGGCTACGAGCAGTACTTC
TRBD1,TRBV5-6,TRBJ1-3,17,NA,CASSLGPGQISGNTIYF,TGTGCCAGCAGCCTAGGACCGGGACAGATCTCTGGAAACACCATATATTTT
NA,TRBV6-5,TRBJ1-2,13,once,CASSETADLGYTF,TGTGCCAGCAGTGAAACGGCTGATCTAGGCTACACCTTC
NA,TRBV4-1,TRBJ1-5,18,NA,CASSQEGGETALLQPQHF,TGCGCCAGCAGCCAAGAGGGGGGAGAGACTGCCCTTTTACAGCCCCAGCATTTT
NA,TRBV6-5,TRBJ1-1,11,few,CASSRPGAAFF,TGTGCCAGCAGTCGCCCTGGGGCGGCTTTCTTT
NA,TRBV11-2,TRBJ1-2,16,NA,CASSLASGRVGYGYTF,TGTGCCAGCAGCTTAGCGTCCGGCAGGGTGGGCTATGGCTACACCTTC
NA,TRBV20-1,TRBJ2-3,10,NA,CSARTDTQYF,TGCAGTGCTAGAACAGATACGCAGTATTTT
TRBD2,TRBV2,TRBJ2-5,14,NA,CASSKLAQKETQYF,TGTGCCAGCAGCAAACTAGCGCAAAAAGAGACCCAGTACTTC
TRBD1,TRBV5-3,TRBJ1-5,16,NA,CASLDSDRGDNQPQHF,TGTGCCAGCCTCGATTCGGACAGGGGAGACAATCAGCCCCAGCATTTT
TRBD1,TRBV29-1,TRBJ1-1,12,once,CSVGGGNTEAFF,TGCAGCGTTGGAGGGGGCAACACTGAAGCTTTCTTT
NA,TRBV11-3,TRBJ2-7,13,NA,CASSTGQHYEQYF,TGTGCCAGCAGCACCGGACAGCACTACGAGCAGTACTTC
NA,TRBV5-6,TRBJ2-3,13,NA,CASSLMLTDTQYF,TGTGCCAGCAGCTTGATGCTCACAGATACGCAGTATTTT
NA,TRBV11-2,TRBJ1-2,12,NA,CASSSGQRGYTF,TGTGCCAGCAGTTCCGGTCAGCGTGGCTACACCTTC
NA,TRBV6-5,TRBJ2-4,15,NA,CASSYSRGSKNIQYF,TGTGCCAGCAGTTACTCGAGGGGCAGCAAAAACATTCAGTACTTC
NA,TRBV30,TRBJ1-4,15,NA,CAYILTAGLGEKLFF,TGTGCCTACATACTTACGGCAGGATTGGGAGAAAAACTGTTTTTT